This T cell receptor (beta chain) was sequenced in a study of shared clonotypes between healthy human individuals. Study conclusions and caveats: An expected dependence of interdonor clonotype sharing on sequencing depth was noted.

PBMC DNA, left unsorted, was sequenced on ten immunoSEQ deep assay plates. Libraries were prepared by immunoSEQ multiplex PCR; TCRdb keeps only in-frame clonotypes and omits some of them. The repertoire has about 92,000 clones, approximately 51% of them found once; the top ten carry approximately 15%. Between the trimmed V and J ends, which lost 0 bases and 6 bases, there was a span of 24 bases. The CDR3 runs to 18 residues. The germline gives CDR1 SGHVS, CDR2 FQNEAQ. The donors were all Caucasian adults (living in Nashville, Tennessee). Note on this clone: Antigen specificity is unknown.

The sample taken for sequencing was PBMCs. This chain joins TRBV7-8 and TRBJ2-7; the D call may be TRBD1 or TRBD2 (5 bases each). The sequence was collected from a woman aged 40 to 55 in good health. Some clones in this sample may be carry-over from other donors' samples. CDR3 amino acids: CASSLARPGRWQGSEQYF. CDR3 nucleotides: TGTGCCAGCAGCTTAGCGCGTCCGGGACGGTGGCAAGGAAGCGAGCAGTACTTC.